This entry is about one T cell receptor beta chain. This sample is part of a study of human T cells and chemical hapten exposure. Documented time point: pre-sensitization, week 0. Stated treatment: therapeutic diphenylcyclopropenone sensitization with weekly scalp DPC. MiXCR was run by TCRdb on the RACE reads, yielding one entry per CDR3 protein. The data contain about 380,000 distinct CDR3 sequences, 5.1% of them singletons. Trimming took 6 bases from V and 7 from J, leaving 15 bases between them. There are 13 residues in the CDR3. CDR1 is SQVTM, CDR2 ANQGSEA, per germline. This receptor was taken from a woman between 50 and 59 years old with alopecia areata. Some clones in this sample may be carry-over from other donors' samples. The V and J genes are TRBV29-1 and TRBJ1-4; D might be TRBD1 (5 bases). The material was whole blood, obtained in connection with sensitization to the hapten diphenylcyclopropenone (DPC). The CDR3 reads CSVQTDSLEKLFF. The DNA of the CDR3 is TGCAGCGTCCAGACAGACTCTCTTGAAAAACTGTTTTTT.